The 9 T cell receptor beta chains in this list originate from one sample, sequenced in a study of CD8 T cells in Susac syndrome. cDNA came from about 0.5 to 1 ug RNA primed by random hexamers. MiXCR, applied by TCRdb to the immunoSEQ multiplex PCR reads, yields one record per CDR3 protein. This sample has some 190,000 distinct CDR3 sequences, with 85% to 95% found just once. The sequencing sample was made of CD4+ T cells from PBMCs. The receptors were gathered from a human donor in good health.

CDR3 nucleotides: TGCAGTGCTATCCCCGCAGGGAGGGCCTACGAGCAGTACGTC. The encoded protein is CSAIPAGRAYEQYV. V and J are TRBV20-1 and TRBJ2-7; 7 positions agree with TRBD2. Trimming cost V 4 bases and J 2 bases; bases outside gene matches: 8. The V gene's germline CDR1 is DFQATT and CDR2 SNEGSKA (reference sequence). The CDR3 is made up of 14 amino acids.

This clonotype occurred once. V gene TRBV4-3 combines with J gene TRBJ1-5; D possibly corresponds to TRBD1 (5 bases). This CDR3 comprises 15 residues. Germline assignment: CDR1 LGHNA and CDR2 YSLEER. The germline V and J ends were trimmed by 1 base and 3 bases, with 10 bases remaining between them. The DNA of the CDR3 is TGCGCCAGCAGCCAAGGCAGGGCCACCAATCAGCCCCAGCATTTT. Protein product: CASSQGRATNQPQHF.

This chain uses TRBV20-1 with TRBJ2-5, with TRBD2 as a possible D gene (5 bases). Between the trimmed V and J ends, which lost 3 bases and 5 bases, there was a span of 19 bases. The germline V gene has CDR1 DFQATT and CDR2 SNEGSKA (reference sequence). The CDR3 consists of 15 residues. The CDR3 loop is CSARSGRGSSETQYF. The CDR3, as DNA: TGCAGTGCTAGGTCTGGGCGAGGGTCTTCCGAGACCCAGTACTTC.

This clonotype was detected only once. The chain has TRBV6-5 and TRBJ2-1, with TRBD2 matching over 7 bases. The trim removed 7 bases at V and 4 bases at J, leaving 7 bases unmatched. Germline loops: CDR1 MNHEY, CDR2 SVGAGI. The CDR3 sequence is 14 residues long. The CDR3 is CASTGTTKYNEQFF. Here the CDR3 DNA reads TGTGCCAGCACAGGGACTACGAAGTACAATGAGCAGTTCTTC.

The chain links TRBV13 to TRBJ1-2, with D tentatively TRBD1 (5 bases). Trimming removed 1 base at V and 4 bases at J, with 16 bases between. The germline V gene encodes CDR1 PRHDT and CDR2 FYEKMQ (reference sequence). The CDR3 is made up of 16 amino acids. This chain's CDR3 is CASSLARQGYLYGYTF. In DNA form, the CDR3 reads TGTGCCAGCAGCTTAGCGCGCCAGGGCTATCTCTATGGCTACACCTTC. Using reference TRBV13 and TRBJ1-2 for the parts outside the CDR3, the full variable domain is AAGVIQSPRHLIKEKRETATLKCYPIPRHDTVYWYQQGPGQDPQFLISFYEKMQSDKGSIPDRFSAQQFSDYHSELNMSSLELGDSALYFCASSLARQGYLYGYTFGSGTRLTVV.

This clonotype was observed once. The V call is TRBV9, the J call TRBJ2-3; D perhaps matches TRBD2 (6 bases). Trimming stripped 6 bases from V and 0 bases from J, with 14 bases between. The CDR3 covers 15 residues. Germline CDR1 and CDR2: SGDLS and YYNGEE. Here the CDR3 DNA reads TGTGCCAGCACCCCGTGGGGGACTAGCACAGATACGCAGTATTTT. Protein product: CASTPWGTSTDTQYF.

The chain joins TRBV11-2 to TRBJ2-5; perhaps TRBD2 as D (6 bases). Germline lookup yields CDR1 SGHAT and CDR2 FQNNGV. CDR3 length: 13 amino acids. V was cut by 0 bases and J by 5 bases, with 7 bases left in between. The CDR3 DNA reads TGTGCCAGCAGCTTAGATGGGAGGGAGACCCAGTACTTC. It is translated as CASSLDGRETQYF. Based on the CDR3 plus reference TRBV11-2 and TRBJ2-5, the full variable domain is EAGVAQSPRYKIIEKRQSVAFWCNPISGHATLYWYQQILGQGPKLLIQFQNNGVVDDSQLPKDRFSAERLKGVDSTLKIQPAKLEDSAVYLCASSLDGRETQYFGPGTRLLVL.

CDR3 region: CASSLRQGGINEQFF. CDR3 DNA: TGTGCCAGCAGTTTACGGCAGGGAGGTATCAATGAGCAGTTCTTC. This chain joins TRBV27 and TRBJ2-1, with D perhaps matching TRBD2 (6 bases). The CDR3 covers 15 residues. V was clipped by 2 bases and J by 6 bases, with 14 bases between them. The V gene's germline CDR1 is MNHEY and CDR2 SMNVEV (reference sequence).

J is TRBJ2-3 and V is TRBV5-1, with a weak D call TRBD2 (5 bases). The germline CDR1 and CDR2 sequences are SGHRS and YFSETQ. The CDR3 is 14 amino acids. Trimming pared 2 bases from V and 4 bases from J, leaving 11 bases between. The CDR3 spells CASSFAGSSDTQYF. The CDR3 region has the DNA TGCGCCAGCAGCTTCGCGGGTAGCTCAGATACGCAGTATTTT.